A single sample is the source of the 3 T cell receptor beta chains below, sequenced in a study of blood T cell repertoires in COVID-19. Profiling relied on immunoSEQ multiplex PCR, and the TCRdb table lists in-frame clones only, not all of them. The sample records 60,000 to 70,000 clones, over 75% being singletons. The sample taken for sequencing was peripheral blood. Every receptor here comes from a man aged 80 or over with acute or convalescent COVID-19.

The chain has TRBV6-4 and TRBJ2-2; D gene uncertain. Germline loops: CDR1 MRHNA, CDR2 SNTAGT. V was cut by 3 bases and J by 4 bases, with 6 bases left in between. The length of the CDR3 is 13 residues. The CDR3 DNA is TGTGCCAGCAGTGATTCGGGCACCGGGGAGCTGTTTTTT. Translating gives CASSDSGTGELFF.

The rearrangement uses TRBV4-2 and TRBJ2-3, with 7 bases lining up with TRBD2. The CDR3 totals 15 residues. Per germline, CDR1 LGHNA and CDR2 YNFKEQ. J was trimmed by 6 bases and V by 0 bases; bases with no gene match: 6. CDR3 loop: CASSQEGGRGDTQYF. As DNA, the CDR3 is TGTGCCAGCAGCCAAGAGGGCGGGAGAGGTGATACGCAGTATTTT.

The chain combines TRBV5-6 with TRBJ1-4; tentatively, D is TRBD1 (5 bases). The CDR3 extends over 14 amino acids. Trimming pared 0 bases from V and 3 bases from J, leaving 6 bases between. Germline V CDR1 and CDR2: SGHDT, YYEEEE. The CDR3 DNA reads TGTGCCAGCAGCTTGGTAGGGGCTAATGAAAAACTGTTTTTT. Amino acid sequence: CASSLVGANEKLFF. Looking up the rest from reference TRBV5-6 and TRBJ1-4 gives the full variable domain: DAGVTQSPTHLIKTRGQQVTLRCSPKSGHDTVSWYQQALGQGPQFIFQYYEEEERQRGNFPDRFSGHQFPNYSSELNVNALLLGDSALYLCASSLVGANEKLFFGSGTQLSVL.